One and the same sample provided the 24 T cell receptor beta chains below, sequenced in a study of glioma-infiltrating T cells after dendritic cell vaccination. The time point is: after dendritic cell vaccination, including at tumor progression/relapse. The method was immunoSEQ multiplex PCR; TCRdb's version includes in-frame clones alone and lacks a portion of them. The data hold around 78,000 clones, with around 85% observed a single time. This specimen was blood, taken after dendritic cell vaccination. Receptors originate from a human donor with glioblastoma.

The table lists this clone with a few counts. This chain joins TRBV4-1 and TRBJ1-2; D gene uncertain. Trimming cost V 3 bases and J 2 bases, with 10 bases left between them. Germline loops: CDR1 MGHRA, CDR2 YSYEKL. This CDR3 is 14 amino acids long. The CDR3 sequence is CASSHEGKNYGYTF. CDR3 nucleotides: TGCGCCAGCAGCCACGAGGGTAAGAACTATGGCTACACCTTC.

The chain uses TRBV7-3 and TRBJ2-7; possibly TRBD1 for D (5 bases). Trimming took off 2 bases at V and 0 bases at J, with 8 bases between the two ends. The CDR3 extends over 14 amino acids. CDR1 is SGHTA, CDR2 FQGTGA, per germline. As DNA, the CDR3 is TGTGCCAGCAGCTTATTCCAGGGCTCCTACGAGCAGTACTTC. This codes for CASSLFQGSYEQYF.

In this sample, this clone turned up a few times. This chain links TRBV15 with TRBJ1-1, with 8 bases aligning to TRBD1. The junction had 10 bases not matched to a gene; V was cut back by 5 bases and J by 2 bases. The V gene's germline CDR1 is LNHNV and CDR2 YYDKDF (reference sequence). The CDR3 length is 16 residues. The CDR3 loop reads CATSPLWTGTNTEAFF. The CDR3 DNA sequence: TGTGCCACCAGCCCTTTATGGACAGGGACTAACACTGAAGCTTTCTTT.

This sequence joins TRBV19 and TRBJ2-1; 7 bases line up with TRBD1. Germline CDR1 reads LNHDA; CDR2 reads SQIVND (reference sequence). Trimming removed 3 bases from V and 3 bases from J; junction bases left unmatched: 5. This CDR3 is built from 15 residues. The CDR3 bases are TGTGCCAGTAGTATCGCGGACAGGCACTACAATGAGCAGTTCTTC. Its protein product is CASSIADRHYNEQFF.

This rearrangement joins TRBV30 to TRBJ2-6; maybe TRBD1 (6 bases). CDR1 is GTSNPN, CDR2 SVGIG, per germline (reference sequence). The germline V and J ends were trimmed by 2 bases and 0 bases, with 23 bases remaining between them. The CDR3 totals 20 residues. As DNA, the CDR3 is TGTGCCTGGAGTAGACGGAACCAGGACAGCAGGATCTCTGGGGCCAACGTCCTGACTTTC. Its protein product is CAWSRRNQDSRISGANVLTF.

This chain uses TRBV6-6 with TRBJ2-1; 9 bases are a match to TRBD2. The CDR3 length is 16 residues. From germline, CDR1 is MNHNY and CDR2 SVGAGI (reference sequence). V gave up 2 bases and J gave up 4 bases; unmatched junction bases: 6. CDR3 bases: TGTGCCAGCAGTTACGGGGCTAGCGGGACTTACAATGAGCAGTTCTTC. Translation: CASSYGASGTYNEQFF.

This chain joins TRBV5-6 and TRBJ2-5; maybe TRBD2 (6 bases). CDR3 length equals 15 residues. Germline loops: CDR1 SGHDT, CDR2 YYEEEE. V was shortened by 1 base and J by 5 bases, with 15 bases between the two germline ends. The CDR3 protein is CASSLRSLGGETQYF. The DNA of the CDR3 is TGTGCCAGCAGCTTGCGAAGCCTCGGAGGGGAGACCCAGTACTTC.

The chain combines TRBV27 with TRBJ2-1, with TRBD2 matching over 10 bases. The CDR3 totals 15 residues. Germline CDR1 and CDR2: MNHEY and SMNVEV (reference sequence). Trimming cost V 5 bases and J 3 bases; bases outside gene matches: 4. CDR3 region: CASSIAGGSYNEQFF. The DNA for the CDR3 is TGTGCCAGCAGTATAGCGGGGGGCAGCTACAATGAGCAGTTCTTC.

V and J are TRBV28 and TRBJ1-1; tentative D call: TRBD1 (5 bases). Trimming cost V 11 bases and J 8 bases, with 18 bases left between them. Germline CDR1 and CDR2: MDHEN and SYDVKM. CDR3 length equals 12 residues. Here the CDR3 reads CAALQGSLEAFF. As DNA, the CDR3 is TGTGCCGCCCTGCAGGGATCCCTCGAAGCTTTCTTT.

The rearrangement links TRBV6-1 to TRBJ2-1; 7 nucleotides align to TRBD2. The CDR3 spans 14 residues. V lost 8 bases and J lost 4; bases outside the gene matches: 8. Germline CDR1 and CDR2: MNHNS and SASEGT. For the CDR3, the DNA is TGTGCCAGCCGAGGCGGGGGAGCTTACAATGAGCAGTTCTTC. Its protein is CASRGGGAYNEQFF.

CDR3 nucleotide sequence: TGTGCCAGCGAAGACAGCTACGAGCAGTACTTC. The encoded protein is CASEDSYEQYF. This rearrangement joins TRBV6-1 to TRBJ2-7; TRBD1 is a possible D gene (5 bases). This CDR3 has 11 amino acids. Deletions cut 8 bases from V and 3 bases from J, with 8 bases between. Looked up from germline, CDR1 is MNHNS and CDR2 is SASEGT.

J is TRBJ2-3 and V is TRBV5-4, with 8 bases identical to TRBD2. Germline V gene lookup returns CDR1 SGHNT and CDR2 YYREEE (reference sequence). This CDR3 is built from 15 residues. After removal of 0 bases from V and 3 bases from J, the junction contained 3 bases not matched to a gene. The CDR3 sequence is CASSLAGGATDTQYF. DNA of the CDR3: TGTGCCAGCAGCTTGGCCGGGGGGGCAACAGATACGCAGTATTTT.

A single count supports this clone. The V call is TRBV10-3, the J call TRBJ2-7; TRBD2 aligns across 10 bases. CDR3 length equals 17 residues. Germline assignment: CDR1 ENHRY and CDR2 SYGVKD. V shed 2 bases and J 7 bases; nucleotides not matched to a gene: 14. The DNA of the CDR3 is TGTGCCATCAGTGAGCCGAAGGCTAGCGGGGGCCTTTATGAGCAGTACTTC. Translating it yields CAISEPKASGGLYEQYF.

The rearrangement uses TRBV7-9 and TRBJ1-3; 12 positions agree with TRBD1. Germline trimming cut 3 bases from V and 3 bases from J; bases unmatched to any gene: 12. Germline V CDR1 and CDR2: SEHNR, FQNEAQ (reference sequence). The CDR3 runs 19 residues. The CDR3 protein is CASSFLSGQGAKSGNTIYF. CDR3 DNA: TGTGCCAGCAGCTTCCTCTCGGGACAGGGGGCGAAAAGTGGAAACACCATATATTTT.

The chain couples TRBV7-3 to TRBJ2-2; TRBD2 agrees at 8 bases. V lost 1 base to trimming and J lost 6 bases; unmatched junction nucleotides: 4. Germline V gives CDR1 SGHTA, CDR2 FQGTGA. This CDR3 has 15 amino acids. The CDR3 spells CASSLNGGGAGELFF. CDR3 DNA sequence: TGTGCCAGCAGCTTAAACGGGGGGGGAGCCGGGGAGCTGTTTTTT.

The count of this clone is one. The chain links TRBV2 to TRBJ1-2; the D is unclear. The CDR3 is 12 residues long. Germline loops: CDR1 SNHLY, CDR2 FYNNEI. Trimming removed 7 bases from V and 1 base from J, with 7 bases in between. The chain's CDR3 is CASTGINYGYTF. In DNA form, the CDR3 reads TGTGCCAGCACCGGGATTAACTATGGCTACACCTTC.

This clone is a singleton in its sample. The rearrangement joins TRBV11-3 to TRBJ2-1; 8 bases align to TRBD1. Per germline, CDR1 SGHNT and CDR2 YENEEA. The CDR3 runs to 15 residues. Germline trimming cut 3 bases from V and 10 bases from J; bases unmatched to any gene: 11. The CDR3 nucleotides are TGTGCCAGCAGCTTTGGACAGGGCAACCCCTCGGAGCAGTTCTTC. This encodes CASSFGQGNPSEQFF.

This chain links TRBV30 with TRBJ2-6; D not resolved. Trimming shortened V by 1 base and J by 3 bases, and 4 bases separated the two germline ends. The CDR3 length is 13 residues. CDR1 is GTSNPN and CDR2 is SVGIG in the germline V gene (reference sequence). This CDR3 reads CAWSGLGANVLTF. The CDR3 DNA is TGTGCCTGGAGTGGTCTTGGGGCCAACGTCCTGACTTTC.

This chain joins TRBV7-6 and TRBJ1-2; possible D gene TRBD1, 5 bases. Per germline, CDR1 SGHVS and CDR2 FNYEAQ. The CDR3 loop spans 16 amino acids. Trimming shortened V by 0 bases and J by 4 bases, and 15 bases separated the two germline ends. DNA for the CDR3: TGTGCCAGCAGCTTAGCGCTGGGGGGAACCGGCTATGGCTACACCTTC. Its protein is CASSLALGGTGYGYTF. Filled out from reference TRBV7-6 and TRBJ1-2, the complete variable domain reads GAGVSQSPRYKVTKRGQDVALRCDPISGHVSLYWYRQALGQGPEFLTYFNYEAQQDKSGLPNDRFSAERPEGSISTLTIQRTEQRDSAMYRCASSLALGGTGYGYTFGSGTRLTVV.

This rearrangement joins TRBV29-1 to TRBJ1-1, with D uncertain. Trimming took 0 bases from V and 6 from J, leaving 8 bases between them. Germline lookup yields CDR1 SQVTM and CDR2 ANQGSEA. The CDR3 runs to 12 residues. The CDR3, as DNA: TGCAGCGTTGAAGATCCGAGGGCTGAAGCTTTCTTT. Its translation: CSVEDPRAEAFF.

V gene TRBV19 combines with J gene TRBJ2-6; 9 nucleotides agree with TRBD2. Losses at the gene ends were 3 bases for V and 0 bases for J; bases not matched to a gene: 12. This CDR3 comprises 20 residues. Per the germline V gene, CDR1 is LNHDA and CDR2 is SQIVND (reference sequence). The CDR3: CASSILTAGGGGSGANVLTF. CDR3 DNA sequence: TGTGCCAGTAGTATTTTAACGGCGGGAGGGGGGGGCTCTGGGGCCAACGTCCTGACTTTC.

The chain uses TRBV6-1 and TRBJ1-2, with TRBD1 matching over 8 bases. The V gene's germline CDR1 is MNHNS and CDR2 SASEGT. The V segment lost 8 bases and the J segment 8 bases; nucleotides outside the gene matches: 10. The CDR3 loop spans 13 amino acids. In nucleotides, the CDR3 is TGTGCCAGCCTAGGGGACAGGTTGAGCGGCTACACCTTC. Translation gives CASLGDRLSGYTF.

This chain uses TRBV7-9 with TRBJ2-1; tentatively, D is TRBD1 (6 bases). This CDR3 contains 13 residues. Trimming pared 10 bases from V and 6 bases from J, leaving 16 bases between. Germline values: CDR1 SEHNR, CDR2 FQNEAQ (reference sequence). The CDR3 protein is CATPRGILNEQFF. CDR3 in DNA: TGTGCCACCCCCAGGGGCATTCTCAATGAGCAGTTCTTC.

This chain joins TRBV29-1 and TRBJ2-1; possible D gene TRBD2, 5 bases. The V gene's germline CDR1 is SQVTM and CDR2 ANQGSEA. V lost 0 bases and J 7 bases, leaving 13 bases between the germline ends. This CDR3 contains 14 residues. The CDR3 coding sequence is TGCAGCGTTGAAGATGAGGCAGGCGGGAATGAGCAGTTCTTC. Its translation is CSVEDEAGGNEQFF.